Sequencing of this TCR beta chain was carried out in a study of blood T cell repertoires in COVID-19. Study as a whole: Nucleic acid was either cDNA or gDNA, and it came from T cells, B-cell-depleted T cells, or PBMCs.

This CDR3 region has 16 residues. Authors' methods: Reference gene primer amplification yielded estimated nucleated cell counts. TCRdb's copy holds only in-frame clones and misses some; the assay was immunoSEQ multiplex PCR. The V and J calls and clone size were taken over from that table, and D and trimming were inferred from the DNA. Counted here are almost 250,000 clones, about 89% occurring once; the ten biggest clones make up roughly 1.6%. This clonotype originated in a woman aged 60 to 75 who had recovered from COVID-19. Sequencing was done on a sample of peripheral blood. The V and J genes are TRBV21-1 and TRBJ2-5; TRBD2, as called in the table, went unchecked against the DNA. TRBV21-1 is flagged as a pseudogene. DNA for the CDR3: TGTGCCAGCCTCCTGTGTGGTACTGTGAAACAAGAGACCCAGTACTTC. Protein product: CASLLCGTVKQETQYF.